This TCR beta chain comes out of a study of tumor and adjacent non-tumor tissue in lung cancer. The overall study: Each sample yielded roughly 4.2 million productive TCRbeta reads on average. Study-wide findings and caveats: Top 100 clones took a larger repertoire share in normal lung.

The CDR3 loop spans 14 amino acids. The V end was cut by 6 bases, the J end by 5 bases, with 14 bases between. RNA was extracted from bulk tissue without any cell sorting. This clonotype was recorded at least ten times. Its cognate antigen is unknown. TCRbeta libraries were built with three rounds of nested PCR, modified from ARM-PCR. From the multiplex PCR reads, TCRdb called clonotypes with MiXCR, one entry per CDR3 protein. The sample yields 85,000 to 100,000 distinct CDR3 sequences, 65% to 75% seen once. The sample taken for sequencing was lung tumor tissue. This rearrangement joins TRBV12-3 or TRBV12-4 to TRBJ1-5, with D unresolved. The clonotype was recovered from a man in his 60s with non-small cell lung cancer. In nucleotides, the CDR3 is TGTGCCAGCAGCGGTCAGATTGGATATCAGCCCCAGCATTTT. Protein product: CASSGQIGYQPQHF.